This TCR beta chain emerged from a study of OX40 agonist ivuxolimab in advanced cancers. In the study overall: Ivuxolimab, an agonist antibody against OX40 (CD134), was given to patients.

On this clone itself: The antigen is unknown.

The table came from immunoSEQ multiplex PCR; TCRdb's copy has only in-frame clones and leaves some out. This sample has 60,000 to 80,000 clones, with 70% to 90% found just once. Study-level findings and limits: Certain nonresponding patients likewise had low normalized T-cell clonal expansion. It was not determined which antigens were specifically recognized by the peripheral T cells that had undergone clonal expansion.

This CDR3 is 17 amino acids long. The V end lost 6 bases, the J end lost 4 bases, and 24 bases lay between the germline ends. Germline loops: CDR1 ENHRY, CDR2 SYGVKD. The chain links TRBV10-3 to TRBJ1-2; D remains ambiguous. This clonotype was obtained from an adult with an advanced solid tumor such as melanoma, head and neck, liver or kidney cancer. The sequencing used CD4+ or CD8+ T cells sorted from blood, collected in a trial of the OX40 agonist ivuxolimab. The CDR3 loop is CAIRGPEEGPSFYGYTF. For the CDR3, the DNA is TGTGCCATCAGGGGCCCGGAAGAGGGCCCCTCTTTCTATGGCTACACCTTC.